This T cell receptor (beta chain) was found in a study of a mutant IDH1 vaccine in newly diagnosed glioma. About the research overall: Earlier therapy was either radiotherapy, temozolomide, or both, and most got both. Overall study findings and caveats: The authors found pseudoprogression apparently unrelated to changes in top peripheral T cell clonotypes. Vaccination elicited immune responses in 90% to 95% of patients.

TCRdb keeps only in-frame clones here, not all; method: immunoSEQ multiplex PCR. Of 75,000 to 100,000 clones listed, more than 65% are singletons. Regarding this clone: What it binds is unknown.

The junction had 8 bases not matched to a gene; V was cut back by 2 bases and J by 2 bases. The CDR3 has 17 amino acids. Germline CDR1 KGHSH, CDR2 LQKENI. This sample's time point: baseline, week 1 (first vaccination visit). Treatment here: pre-vaccination baseline after standard-of-care therapy. In every donor, the tumor was a new WHO grade 3 or 4 IDH1-mutant, ATRX-lost astrocytoma. The sequence was collected from a man aged 35 to 55 with glioma. Some clones in this sample may be carry-over from other donors' samples. The gene calls are TRBV18 and TRBJ1-2; 10 bases line up with TRBD1. The source material was PBMCs, sampled from a glioma patient treated with radiotherapy, temozolomide or both. The CDR3 protein is CASSPSFTGQGNYGYTF. In nucleotides, the CDR3 is TGTGCCAGCTCACCATCTTTTACGGGACAGGGGAACTATGGCTACACCTTC.